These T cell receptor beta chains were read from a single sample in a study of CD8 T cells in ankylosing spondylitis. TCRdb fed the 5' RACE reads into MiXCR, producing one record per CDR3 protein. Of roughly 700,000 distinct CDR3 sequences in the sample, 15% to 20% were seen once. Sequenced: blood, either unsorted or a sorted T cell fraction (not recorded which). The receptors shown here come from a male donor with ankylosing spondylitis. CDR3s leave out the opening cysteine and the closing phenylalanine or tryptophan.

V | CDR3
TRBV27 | ASSPGLAGHRQF
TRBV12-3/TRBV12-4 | ASSRTVNEKLF
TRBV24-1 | ATSDGVTGELF
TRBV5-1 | ASSLAAASEQY
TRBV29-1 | SGGTSNEKLF
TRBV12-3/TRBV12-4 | ASSGRRELGQPQH
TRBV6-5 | ASTSGGEHTEAF
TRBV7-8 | ASSLPGLASRSYNEQF
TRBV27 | ASSPGQGSANTEAF
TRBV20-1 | SALVPYEQY
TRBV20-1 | SARAPRGDYSYNEQF
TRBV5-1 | ASSLGATGLGEKLF
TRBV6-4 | ASSELLDTGELF
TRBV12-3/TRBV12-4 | ASIEYPFPSTDTQY
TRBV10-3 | ATGDQGNEQF
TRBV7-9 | ASRPDRAYEQY
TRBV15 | ATSRDGDSLKDTQY
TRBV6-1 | ASSPIRDRVSGANVLT
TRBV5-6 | ASSPAGTGGMNTEAF
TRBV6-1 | ASSSLQGSMGYT
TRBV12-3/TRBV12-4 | ASGATGMGDNEQF
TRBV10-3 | ANGRGGLANEQY
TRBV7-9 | ASGGSTGLGNTIY
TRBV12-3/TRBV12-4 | ASRTEAGQETQY
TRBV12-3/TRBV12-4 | ASSSGFWGEKLF
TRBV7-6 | ASSAGAKTNTGELF
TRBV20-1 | SAPGTSGRERNNEQF
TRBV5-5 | ASKPGQGFTEAF
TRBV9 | ASSPAPRGIHGYT
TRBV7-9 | ASSSPSGRPSDEQS
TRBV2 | ATKRDIQGADTQY
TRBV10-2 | ASSESEYYEQY
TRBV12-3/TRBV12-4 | ASSPYRGPGYT
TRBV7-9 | ASRRDGSTEQY
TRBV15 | ATSAPRGEGRSNNEQF
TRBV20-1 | SALQVDRADTQY
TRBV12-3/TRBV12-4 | ASLWGGREVHNEQF
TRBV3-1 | ASSQALSGRGQIHEQF
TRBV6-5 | ASSSQKTGVTEAF
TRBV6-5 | ASSYAGAGNTIY
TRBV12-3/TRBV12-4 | ASSFLPIGGRTTEAF
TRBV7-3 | ASSLELAGRYEQF
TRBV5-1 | ASSLGTGVETQY
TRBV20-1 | SARDPPTLGYTDTQY
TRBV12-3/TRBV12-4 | ASSLGLAGGSSYEQY
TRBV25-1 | ASSPSGQGTDTQY
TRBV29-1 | SVELGRRGYGYT
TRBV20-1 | SAPGFKNTEAF
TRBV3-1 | ASSHGASGETYNEQF
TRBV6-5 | ASSYSSSGQSAHSPLH
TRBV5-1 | ASSLVLGDYEQY
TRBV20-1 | SAFRLYSNQPQH
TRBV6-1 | ASSNPAGGLNSPLH
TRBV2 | ASSDLDPGPYEQY
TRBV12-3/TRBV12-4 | ASSRTGPAYEQY